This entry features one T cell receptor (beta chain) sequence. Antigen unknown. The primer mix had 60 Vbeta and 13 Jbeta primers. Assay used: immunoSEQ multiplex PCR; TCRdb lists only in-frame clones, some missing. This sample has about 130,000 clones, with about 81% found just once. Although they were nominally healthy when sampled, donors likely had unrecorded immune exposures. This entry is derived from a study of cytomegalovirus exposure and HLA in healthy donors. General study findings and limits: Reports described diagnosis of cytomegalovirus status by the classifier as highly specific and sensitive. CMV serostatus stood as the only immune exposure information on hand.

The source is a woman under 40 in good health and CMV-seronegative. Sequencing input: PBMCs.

The CDR3 DNA reads as TGTGCCAGTAGTGTACAGGGGACGGGGGCCAACGTCCTGACTTTC. Its translation: CASSVQGTGANVLTF. The chain couples TRBV19 to TRBJ2-6; 7 positions agree with TRBD1. J was trimmed by 4 bases and V by 5 bases; bases with no gene match: 5. The CDR3 extends over 15 amino acids. From germline, CDR1 is LNHDA and CDR2 SQIVND (reference sequence).